This T cell receptor (beta chain) appears in the sequencing data of a study of beta chain features in type 1 diabetes. General study results and limits: Significant though moderate, a shortening of TCRB CDR3s appeared in all four CD4+ subsets of Type 1 diabetes patients.

Concerning this clone itself: As yet, its antigen is unknown.

Sequenced material consisted of expressed TCRB transcripts (all of the isolated RNA was reverse transcribed). Some clones are missing from TCRdb's copy, which holds only in-frame ones; the method was immunoSEQ multiplex PCR. The data contain 600,000 to 700,000 clones, around an eighth of them seen just once; the ten biggest clones take up about 0.02%. The CDR3 contains 16 residues. The trim removed 6 bases at V and 3 bases at J, leaving 11 bases unmatched. The germline V gene encodes CDR1 KGHSH and CDR2 LQKENI. The source material was naive CD4+ T cells from blood. V usage is TRBV18 and J usage is TRBJ1-2, with 9 bases matching TRBD1. The receptor comes from a man younger than 30 with type 1 diabetes. CDR3 residues: CASSPTLDRGHYGYTF. The CDR3 DNA reads as TGTGCCAGCTCCCCAACCCTGGACAGGGGACACTATGGCTACACCTTC.